This T cell receptor (beta chain) was sequenced for a study of PD-L1 blockade in urothelial cancer. For the study at large: Blood analyses occurred 3 weeks (second dose) and 6 weeks post treatment start.

Regarding time point: peripheral blood 6 weeks after treatment start. Patients' cancers were locally advanced or metastatic urothelial carcinomas. Germline CDR1 reads SNHLY; CDR2 reads FYNNEI. The CDR3 loop spans 13 amino acids. V lost 6 bases, J lost 2 bases, and 10 bases lay in between. The assay was immunoSEQ multiplex PCR, and TCRdb's table has in-frame clones only and misses some. Of some 75,000 clones in the sample, approximately 89% are singletons; the top ten hold roughly 0.8%. This receptor was taken from a woman of 80 years or more with urothelial cancer. This sample comprised PBMCs, obtained around atezolizumab (anti-PD-L1) treatment. The chain recombines TRBV2 with TRBJ2-5; possibly TRBD2 for D (5 bases). CDR3 in amino acids: CASRGSSQETQYF. CDR3 sequence (DNA): TGTGCCAGCAGGGGGAGTTCTCAAGAGACCCAGTACTTC.